Here is one TCR beta chain with its context. V dropped 5 bases and J dropped 4 bases, with 11 bases sitting between them. Germline CDR1 is MNHEY and CDR2 is SMNVEV (reference sequence). The CDR3 loop spans 13 amino acids. This specimen belongs to a study of blood T cell repertoires in COVID-19. Study-level information: The study drew acute and convalescent COVID-19 samples from the United States, Italy and Spain. The analysed material was cDNA or gDNA that came from T cells, B-cell-depleted T cells, or PBMCs.

Original processing notes: Estimation of nucleated cell counts was performed using reference gene primer amplification. Libraries were prepared by immunoSEQ multiplex PCR; TCRdb keeps only in-frame clonotypes and omits some of them. That table furnishes V, J and clone size, whereas the DNA furnished D and trimming. The table has about 120,000 clones, roughly 82% seen once. This chain joins TRBV27 and TRBJ1-2, with D unresolved. Sequencing was done on a sample of peripheral blood. The clonotype comes from a woman between 55 and 75 years old with acute or convalescent COVID-19. This CDR3 is CASSQPGVYGYTF. The CDR3, as DNA: TGTGCCAGCAGTCAGCCGGGAGTCTATGGCTACACCTTC.